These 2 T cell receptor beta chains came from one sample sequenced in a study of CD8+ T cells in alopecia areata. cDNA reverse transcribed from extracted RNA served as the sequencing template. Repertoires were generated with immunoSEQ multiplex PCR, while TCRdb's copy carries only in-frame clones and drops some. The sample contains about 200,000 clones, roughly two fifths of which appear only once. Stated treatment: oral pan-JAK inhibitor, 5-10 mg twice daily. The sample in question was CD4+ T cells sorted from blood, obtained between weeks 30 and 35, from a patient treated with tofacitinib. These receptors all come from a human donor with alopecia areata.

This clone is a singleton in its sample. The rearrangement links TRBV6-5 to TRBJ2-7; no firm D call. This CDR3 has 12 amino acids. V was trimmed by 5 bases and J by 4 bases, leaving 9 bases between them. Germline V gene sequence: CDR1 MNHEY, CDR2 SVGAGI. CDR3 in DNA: TGTGCCAGCAGTGCGGACCTATACGAGCAGTACTTC. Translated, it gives CASSADLYEQYF.

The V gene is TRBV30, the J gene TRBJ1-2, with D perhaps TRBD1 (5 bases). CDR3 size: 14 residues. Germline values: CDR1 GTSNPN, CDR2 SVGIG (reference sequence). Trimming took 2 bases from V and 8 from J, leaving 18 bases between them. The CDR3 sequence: CAWSPISRQSGYTF. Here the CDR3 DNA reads TGTGCCTGGAGTCCAATATCCCGACAGAGCGGCTACACCTTC.